This is a list of T cell receptor beta chains from one sample in a study of CD8+ T cells in alopecia areata. Measured with immunoSEQ multiplex PCR; TCRdb has only the in-frame clones, and not every one. The sample holds about 180,000 clones; roughly 50% are singletons and the top ten take under 14%. The material was CD8+ T cells sorted from blood, obtained at week 24, from a patient treated with tofacitinib. The receptors derive from a human donor with alopecia areata. The CDR3 runs from the conserved cysteine through the conserved F or W. The order of the fields is V gene, clone size, J gene, D gene, CDR3 DNA, CDR3 protein. A D gene is named only where the DNA matches it firmly. Clone size, where shown, is once, few, many, or a class for clones that have expanded.

TRBV29-1	.	TRBJ1-2	.	TGCAGCGTTGAAGGGGCAGGGGCGGGCTATGGCTACACCTTC	CSVEGAGAGYGYTF
TRBV4-3	.	TRBJ1-1	.	TGCGCCAGCAGCCAATCCGGAGGGGACACTGAAGCTTTCTTT	CASSQSGGDTEAFF
TRBV2	few	TRBJ1-1	.	TGTGCCAGCAGCCCAGGGGCCCAGAACACTGAAGCTTTCTTT	CASSPGAQNTEAFF
TRBV29-1	few	TRBJ1-2	.	TGCAGCGTTGTGACAGGCGGTGGCTACACCTTC	CSVVTGGGYTF
TRBV9	.	TRBJ2-1	.	TGTGCCAGCAGCGGCGGGGACAATGAGCAGTTCTTC	CASSGGDNEQFF
TRBV27	.	TRBJ2-7	.	TGTGCCAGCAGTTACGCTAGCTCCTACGAGCAGTACTTC	CASSYASSYEQYF
TRBV27	.	TRBJ2-1	.	TGTGCCAGCAGTCCCACGATCCTCAGGGGGAGGGATGAGCAGTTCTTC	CASSPTILRGRDEQFF
TRBV7-9	.	TRBJ1-2	.	TGTGCCAGCAGCTTAGGAGAGGGGATGGGCTACACCTTC	CASSLGEGMGYTF
TRBV6-5	.	TRBJ1-2	.	TGTGCCAGCAGTTATGGCGGAGAAAACTATGGCTACACCTTC	CASSYGGENYGYTF
TRBV15	.	TRBJ2-7	.	TGTGCCACCAGCAGCTCCCTCCCAGCAGCTACCTACGAGCAGTACTTC	CATSSSLPAATYEQYF
TRBV9	.	TRBJ2-3	.	TGTGCCAGCAGCGTAGGTACCTCGAGCACAGATACGCAGTATTTT	CASSVGTSSTDTQYF
TRBV2	.	TRBJ1-6	.	TGTGCCAGCAGTGAAACGGGATCACCCCTCCACTTT	CASSETGSPLHF
TRBV11-3	few	TRBJ2-7	.	TGTGCCAGCAGCTTACCAACCCGTACGTCGGGCGAGCAGTACTTC	CASSLPTRTSGEQYF
TRBV15	once	TRBJ1-1	TRBD1	TGTGCCACCAGCAGGGGACAGGGGGCATCGGGCACTGAAGCTTTCTTT	CATSRGQGASGTEAFF
TRBV29-1	few	TRBJ1-1	TRBD1	TGCAGCGTGGGGACAGCTGGTGAAGCTTTCTTT	CSVGTAGEAFF
TRBV27	.	TRBJ1-2	.	TGTGCCAGCAGTTTATCTCCCAAAGCGGCGTCCGACTATGGCTACACCTTC	CASSLSPKAASDYGYTF
TRBV5-6	few	TRBJ1-2	.	TGTGCCAGCAGCCACGCCGGGGGCTATGGCTACACCTTC	CASSHAGGYGYTF
TRBV7-2	few	TRBJ2-1	TRBD2	TGTGCCAGCAGCGGACTAGCCAAGCCCTATGAGCAGTTCTTC	CASSGLAKPYEQFF
TRBV11-2	.	TRBJ2-6	.	TGTGCCAGCACTTTTCTGTCAAGCTCTGGGGCCAACGTCCTGACTTTC	CASTFLSSSGANVLTF
TRBV13	.	TRBJ2-7	.	TGTGCCAGCAGCTCGGGCCTCTACGAGCAGTACTTC	CASSSGLYEQYF
TRBV29-1	.	TRBJ2-7	.	TGCAGCGTGACTGGGGATACCTACGAGCAGTACTTC	CSVTGDTYEQYF
TRBV25-1	.	TRBJ2-7	TRBD2	TGTGCCAGCAGTGAACGTTCTGGCGGGGGATCCTACGAGCAGTACTTC	CASSERSGGGSYEQYF
TRBV4-1	once	TRBJ1-5	.	TGCGCCAGCAGCCAAGACCCCTATCAGCCCCAGCATTTT	CASSQDPYQPQHF
TRBV27	.	TRBJ2-3	TRBD2	TGTGCCAGCAGTGACATCGGGGGGGATACGCAGTATTTT	CASSDIGGDTQYF
TRBV5-6	.	TRBJ1-3	.	TGTGCCAGCAGCCTGGGGGTCTCTGGAAACACCATATATTTT	CASSLGVSGNTIYF
TRBV27	.	TRBJ1-1	.	TGTGCCAGCAGCCCCCTCGAACGACCTTGGGTGAACACTGAAGCTTTCTTT	CASSPLERPWVNTEAFF
TRBV28	.	TRBJ2-3	TRBD2	TGTGCCAGCAGCCTACTAGCGGAACGCACAGATACGCAGTATTTT	CASSLLAERTDTQYF
TRBV11-2	.	TRBJ2-5	.	TGTGCCAGCAGCCGTCGGCAGGGCAACCAAGAGACCCAGTACTTC	CASSRRQGNQETQYF
TRBV4-1	few	TRBJ2-1	.	TGCGCCAGCAGCCAAGCGCCGGACTCGTACAATGAGCAGTTCTTC	CASSQAPDSYNEQFF
TRBV21-1	.	TRBJ2-7	.	TGTGCCAGCAGCCTGCGCCCCGACGGACTCTCCTACGAGCAGTACTTC	CASSLRPDGLSYEQYF
TRBV4-1	.	TRBJ1-1	TRBD1	TGCGCCAGCAGCCAAGCCAAGACAGGGGAAGCTTTCTTT	CASSQAKTGEAFF
TRBV29-1	few	TRBJ2-1	.	TGCAGCGCTATTACCAGCAATGAGCAGTTCTTC	CSAITSNEQFF
TRBV6-6	.	TRBJ2-3	.	TGTGCCAGCAGCTCCGGGGTGGGCGGGGTGGCAGATACGCAGTATTTT	CASSSGVGGVADTQYF
TRBV25-1	few	TRBJ2-7	TRBD2	TGTGCCAGCAGTCTTGCTAGCGGGGCCTACGAGCAGTACTTC	CASSLASGAYEQYF
TRBV5-1	.	TRBJ2-3	.	TGCGCCAGCAGCCCCGGGACAATTAGCACAGATACGCAGTATTTT	CASSPGTISTDTQYF
TRBV6-6	.	TRBJ2-2	.	TGTGCCGCGAGGTGGGACACCGGGGAGCTGTTTTTT	CAARWDTGELFF
TRBV5-4	.	TRBJ2-7	TRBD2	TGTGCCAGCAGCTTGGGGACTAGCGGGAACCTCCTGAACGAGCAGTACTTC	CASSLGTSGNLLNEQYF
TRBV4-1	.	TRBJ2-6	.	TGCGCCAGCAGCCAAGATGGTCGAGGGGCCAACGTCCTGACTTTC	CASSQDGRGANVLTF
TRBV30	.	TRBJ1-2	.	TGTGCCTGGGGAGGAAACTATGGCTACACCTTC	CAWGGNYGYTF
TRBV6-6	.	TRBJ1-1	.	TGTGCCAGCAGTTACGCCGGCGAGGGCACTGAAGCTTTCTTT	CASSYAGEGTEAFF
TRBV7-7	.	TRBJ1-6	.	TGTGCCAGCAGCACCCATGAGAATTCACCCCTCCACTTT	CASSTHENSPLHF
TRBV13	.	TRBJ2-7	TRBD2	TGTGCCAGCAGCCCCGGCGGGGGGGCATCCTACGAGCAGTACTTC	CASSPGGGASYEQYF
TRBV7-2	many	TRBJ2-2	.	TGTGCCAGCAGCTTAGCAACCGGGGAGCTGTTTTTT	CASSLATGELFF
TRBV30	.	TRBJ2-2	.	TGTGCCTGGAGTAGGGGAGTAAACACCGGGGAGCTGTTTTTT	CAWSRGVNTGELFF
TRBV4-3	once	TRBJ2-7	.	TGCGCCAGCAGCCAAAGCCGGGAAATGGTATACGAGCAGTACTTC	CASSQSREMVYEQYF
TRBV21-1	few	TRBJ2-7	.	TGTGCCAGCAGCACCTACCGAGGGCAGGCCTACGAGCAGTACTTC	CASSTYRGQAYEQYF
TRBV11-2	.	TRBJ2-7	TRBD1	TGTGCCAGCAGCCCATGGGGACAGGGGACCTACGAGCAGTACTTC	CASSPWGQGTYEQYF
TRBV7-2	.	TRBJ2-5	TRBD2	TGTGCCAGCAGCTTAGATCCGCGGGGGACCCAAGAGACCCAGTACTTC	CASSLDPRGTQETQYF
TRBV19	.	TRBJ2-2	.	TGTGCCAGTAGTATCACCGGGGAGCTGTTTTTT	CASSITGELFF
TRBV2	.	TRBJ2-5	.	TGTGCCAGCAATACGGGGACCCAGTACTTC	CASNTGTQYF